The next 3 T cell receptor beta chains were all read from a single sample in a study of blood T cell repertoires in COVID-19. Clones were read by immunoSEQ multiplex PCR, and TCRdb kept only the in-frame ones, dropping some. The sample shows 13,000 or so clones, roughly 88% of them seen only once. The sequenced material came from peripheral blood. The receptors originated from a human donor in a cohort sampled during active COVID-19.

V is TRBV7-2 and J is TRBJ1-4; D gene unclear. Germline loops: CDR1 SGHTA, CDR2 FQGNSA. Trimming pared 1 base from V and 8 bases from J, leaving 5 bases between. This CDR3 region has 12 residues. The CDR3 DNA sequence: TGTGCCAGCAGCTTAGATCGGGAAAAACTGTTTTTT. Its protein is CASSLDREKLFF.

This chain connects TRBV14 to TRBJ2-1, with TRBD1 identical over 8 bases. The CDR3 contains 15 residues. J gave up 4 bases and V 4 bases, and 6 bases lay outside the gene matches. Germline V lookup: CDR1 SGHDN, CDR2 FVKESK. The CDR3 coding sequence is TGTGCCAGCAGCCCACAGGGGGAAATGTACAATGAGCAGTTCTTC. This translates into CASSPQGEMYNEQFF.

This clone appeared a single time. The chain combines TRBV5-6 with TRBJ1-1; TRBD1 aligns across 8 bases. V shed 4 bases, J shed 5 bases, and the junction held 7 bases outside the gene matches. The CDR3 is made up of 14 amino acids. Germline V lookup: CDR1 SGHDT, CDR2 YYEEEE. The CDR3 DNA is TGTGCCAGCAGCACCAGGGGGCTAGGGACTGAAGCTTTCTTT. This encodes CASSTRGLGTEAFF.